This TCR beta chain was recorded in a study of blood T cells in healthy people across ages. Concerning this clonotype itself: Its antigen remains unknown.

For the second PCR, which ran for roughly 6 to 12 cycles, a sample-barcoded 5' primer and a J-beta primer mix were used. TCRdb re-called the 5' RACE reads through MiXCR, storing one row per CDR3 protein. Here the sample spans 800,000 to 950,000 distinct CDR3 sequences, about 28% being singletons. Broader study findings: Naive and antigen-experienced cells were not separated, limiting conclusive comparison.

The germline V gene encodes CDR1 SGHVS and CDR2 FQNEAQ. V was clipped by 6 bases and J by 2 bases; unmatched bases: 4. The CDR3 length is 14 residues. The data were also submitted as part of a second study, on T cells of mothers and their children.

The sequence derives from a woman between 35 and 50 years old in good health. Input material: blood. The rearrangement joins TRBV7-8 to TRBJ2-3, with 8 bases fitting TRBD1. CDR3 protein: CASSFRGHTDTQYF. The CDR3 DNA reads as TGTGCCAGCAGTTTCAGGGGGCACACAGATACGCAGTATTTT. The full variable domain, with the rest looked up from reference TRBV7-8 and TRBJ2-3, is GAGVSQSPRYKVAKRGQDVALRCDPISGHVSLFWYQQALGQGPEFLTYFQNEAQLDKSGLPSDRFFAERPEGSVSTLKIQRTQQEDSAVYLCASSFRGHTDTQYFGPGTRLTVL.